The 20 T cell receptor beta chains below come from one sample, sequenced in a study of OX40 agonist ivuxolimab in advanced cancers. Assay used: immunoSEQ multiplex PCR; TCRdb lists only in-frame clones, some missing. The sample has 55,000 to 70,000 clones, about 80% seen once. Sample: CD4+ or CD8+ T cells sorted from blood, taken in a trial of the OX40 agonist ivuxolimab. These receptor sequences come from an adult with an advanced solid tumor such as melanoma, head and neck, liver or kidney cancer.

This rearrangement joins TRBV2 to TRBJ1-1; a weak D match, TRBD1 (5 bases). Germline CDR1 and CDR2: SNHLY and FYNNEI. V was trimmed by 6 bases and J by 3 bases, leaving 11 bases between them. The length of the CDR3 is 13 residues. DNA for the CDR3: TGTGCCAGCAGCGGGGGTATAGACACTGAAGCTTTCTTT. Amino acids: CASSGGIDTEAFF.

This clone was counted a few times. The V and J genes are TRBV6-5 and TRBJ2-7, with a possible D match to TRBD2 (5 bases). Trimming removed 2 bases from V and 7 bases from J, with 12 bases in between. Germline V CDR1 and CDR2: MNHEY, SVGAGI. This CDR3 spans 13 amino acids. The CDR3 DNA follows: TGTGCCAGCAGTTACCTGGGCTCGGGGGAGCAGTACTTC. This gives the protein CASSYLGSGEQYF.

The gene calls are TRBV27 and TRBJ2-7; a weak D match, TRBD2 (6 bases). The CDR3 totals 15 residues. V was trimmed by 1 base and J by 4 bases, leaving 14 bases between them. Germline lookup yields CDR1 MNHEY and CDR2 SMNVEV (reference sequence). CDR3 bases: TGTGCCAGCAGTTTATACTACGGGAGTTCGTACGAGCAGTACTTC. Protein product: CASSLYYGSSYEQYF.

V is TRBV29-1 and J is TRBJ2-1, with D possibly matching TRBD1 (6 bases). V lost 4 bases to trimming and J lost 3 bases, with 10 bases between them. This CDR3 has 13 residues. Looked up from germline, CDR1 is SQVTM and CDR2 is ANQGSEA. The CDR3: CSVGQGNYNEQFF. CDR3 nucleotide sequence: TGCAGCGTTGGGCAGGGGAACTACAATGAGCAGTTCTTC.

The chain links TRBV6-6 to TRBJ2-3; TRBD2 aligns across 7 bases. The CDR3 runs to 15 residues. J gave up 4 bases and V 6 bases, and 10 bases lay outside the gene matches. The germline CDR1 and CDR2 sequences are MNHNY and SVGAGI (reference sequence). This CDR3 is CASRYQGGNADTQYF. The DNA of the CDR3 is TGTGCCAGCAGATATCAGGGAGGGAATGCAGATACGCAGTATTTT.

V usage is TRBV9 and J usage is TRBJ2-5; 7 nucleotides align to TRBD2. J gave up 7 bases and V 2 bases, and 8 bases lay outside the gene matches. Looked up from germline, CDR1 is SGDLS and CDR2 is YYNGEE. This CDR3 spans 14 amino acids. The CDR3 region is CASSVGEGRGTQYF. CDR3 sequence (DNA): TGTGCCAGCAGCGTCGGGGAGGGGCGGGGGACCCAGTACTTC.

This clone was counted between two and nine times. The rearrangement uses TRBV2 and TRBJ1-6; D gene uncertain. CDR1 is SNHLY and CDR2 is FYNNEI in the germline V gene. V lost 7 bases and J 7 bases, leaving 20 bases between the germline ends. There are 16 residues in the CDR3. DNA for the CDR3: TGTGCCAGCATCGAGGACCTCCTCACTTGGAATTCACCCCTCCACTTT. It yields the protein CASIEDLLTWNSPLHF.

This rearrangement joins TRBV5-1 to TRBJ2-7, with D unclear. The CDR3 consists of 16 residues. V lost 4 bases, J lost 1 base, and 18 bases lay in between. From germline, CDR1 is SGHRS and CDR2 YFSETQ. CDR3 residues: CASSVTSGISSYEQYF. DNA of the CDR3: TGCGCCAGCAGCGTAACATCAGGAATAAGTTCCTACGAGCAGTACTTC.

CDR3 protein: CASTDPRRYEQYF. Here the CDR3 DNA reads TGTGCCAGCACGGACCCCCGCCGGTACGAGCAGTACTTC. This chain joins TRBV6-5 and TRBJ2-7; D is unresolved. Germline V CDR1 and CDR2: MNHEY, SVGAGI. Deletions cut 7 bases from V and 4 bases from J, with 14 bases between. The CDR3 has 13 amino acids.

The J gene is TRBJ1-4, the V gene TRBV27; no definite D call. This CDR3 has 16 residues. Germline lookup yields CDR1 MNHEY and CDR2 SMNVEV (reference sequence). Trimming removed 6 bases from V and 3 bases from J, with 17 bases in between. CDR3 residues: CASRGPVGMANEKLFF. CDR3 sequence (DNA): TGTGCCAGCAGGGGTCCGGTGGGGATGGCTAATGAAAAACTGTTTTTT.

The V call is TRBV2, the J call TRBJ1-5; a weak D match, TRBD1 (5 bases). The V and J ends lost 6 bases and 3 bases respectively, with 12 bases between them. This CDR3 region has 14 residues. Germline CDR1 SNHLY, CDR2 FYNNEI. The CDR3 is CASRGTGVNQPQHF. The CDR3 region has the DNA TGTGCCAGCAGAGGGACGGGTGTCAATCAGCCCCAGCATTTT.

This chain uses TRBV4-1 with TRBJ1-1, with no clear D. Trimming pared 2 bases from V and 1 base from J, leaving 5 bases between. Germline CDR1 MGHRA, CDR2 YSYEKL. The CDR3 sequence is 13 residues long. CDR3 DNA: TGCGCCAGCAGCCAACAGCGGAACACTGAAGCTTTCTTT. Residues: CASSQQRNTEAFF.

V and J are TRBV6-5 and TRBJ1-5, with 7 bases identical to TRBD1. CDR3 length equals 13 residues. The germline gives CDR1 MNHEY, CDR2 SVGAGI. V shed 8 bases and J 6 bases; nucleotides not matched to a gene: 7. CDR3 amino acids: CASDGTERQPQHF. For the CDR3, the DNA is TGTGCCAGCGACGGGACAGAACGTCAGCCCCAGCATTTT.

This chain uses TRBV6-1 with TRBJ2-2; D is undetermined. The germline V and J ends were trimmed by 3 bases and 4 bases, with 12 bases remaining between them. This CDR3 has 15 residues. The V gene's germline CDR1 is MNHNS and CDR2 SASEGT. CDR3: CASSDREGLTGELFF. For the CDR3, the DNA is TGTGCCAGCAGTGACCGCGAAGGGCTCACCGGGGAGCTGTTTTTT.

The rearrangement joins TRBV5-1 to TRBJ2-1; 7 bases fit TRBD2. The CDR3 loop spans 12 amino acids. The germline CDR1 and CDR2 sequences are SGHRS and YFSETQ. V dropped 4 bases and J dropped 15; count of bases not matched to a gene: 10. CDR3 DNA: TGCGCCAGCAGCCTGGGGAGGGTTTTTTGGTTCTTC. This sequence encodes CASSLGRVFWFF.

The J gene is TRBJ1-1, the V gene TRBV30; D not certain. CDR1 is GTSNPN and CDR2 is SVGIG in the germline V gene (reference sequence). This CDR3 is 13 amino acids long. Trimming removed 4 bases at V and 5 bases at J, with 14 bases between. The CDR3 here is CAWMPTFGTEAFF. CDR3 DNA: TGTGCCTGGATGCCGACTTTTGGGACTGAAGCTTTCTTT.

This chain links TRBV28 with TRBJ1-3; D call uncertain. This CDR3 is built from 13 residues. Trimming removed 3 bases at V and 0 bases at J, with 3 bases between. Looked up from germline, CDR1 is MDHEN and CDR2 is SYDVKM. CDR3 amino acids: CASSFFSGNTIYF. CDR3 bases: TGTGCCAGCAGTTTCTTCTCTGGAAACACCATATATTTT.

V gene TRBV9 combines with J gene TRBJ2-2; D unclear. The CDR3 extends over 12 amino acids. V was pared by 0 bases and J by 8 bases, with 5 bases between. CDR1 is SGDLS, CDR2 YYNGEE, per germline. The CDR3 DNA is TGTGCCAGCAGCGTAGAAGGGGGGGAGCTGTTTTTT. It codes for CASSVEGGELFF. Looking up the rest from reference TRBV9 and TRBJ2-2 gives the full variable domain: DSGVTQTPKHLITATGQRVTLRCSPRSGDLSVYWYQQSLDQGLQFLIQYYNGEERAKGNILERFSAQQFPDLHSELNLSSLELGDSALYFCASSVEGGELFFGEGSRLTVL.

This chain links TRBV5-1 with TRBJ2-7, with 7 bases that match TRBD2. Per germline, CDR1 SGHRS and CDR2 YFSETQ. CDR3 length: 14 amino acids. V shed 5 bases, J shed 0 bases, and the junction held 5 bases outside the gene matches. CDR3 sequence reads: CASRATGGSYEQYF. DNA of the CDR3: TGCGCCAGCAGGGCGACGGGAGGCTCCTACGAGCAGTACTTC.

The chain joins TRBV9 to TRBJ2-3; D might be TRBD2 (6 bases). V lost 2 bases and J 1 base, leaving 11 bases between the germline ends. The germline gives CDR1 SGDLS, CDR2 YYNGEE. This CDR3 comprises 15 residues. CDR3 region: CASSVAGLGTDTQYF. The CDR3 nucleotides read TGTGCCAGCAGCGTCGCGGGACTGGGCACAGATACGCAGTATTTT.